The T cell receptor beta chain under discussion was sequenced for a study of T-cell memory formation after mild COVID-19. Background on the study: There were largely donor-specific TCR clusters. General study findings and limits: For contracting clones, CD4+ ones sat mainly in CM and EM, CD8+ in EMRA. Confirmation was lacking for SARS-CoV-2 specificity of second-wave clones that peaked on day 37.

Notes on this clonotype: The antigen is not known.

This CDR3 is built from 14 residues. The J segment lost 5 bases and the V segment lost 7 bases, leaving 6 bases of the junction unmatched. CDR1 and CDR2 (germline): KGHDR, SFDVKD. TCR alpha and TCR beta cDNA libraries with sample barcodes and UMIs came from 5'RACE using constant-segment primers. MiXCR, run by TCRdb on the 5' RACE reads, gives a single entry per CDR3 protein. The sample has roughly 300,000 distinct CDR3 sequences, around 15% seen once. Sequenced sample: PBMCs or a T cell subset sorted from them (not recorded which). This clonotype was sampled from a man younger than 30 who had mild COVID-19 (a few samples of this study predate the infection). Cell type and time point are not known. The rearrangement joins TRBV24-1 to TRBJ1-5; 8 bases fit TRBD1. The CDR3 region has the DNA TGTGCCACCAGCGACAGGGGTGCGGATCAGCCCCAGCATTTT. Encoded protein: CATSDRGADQPQHF.